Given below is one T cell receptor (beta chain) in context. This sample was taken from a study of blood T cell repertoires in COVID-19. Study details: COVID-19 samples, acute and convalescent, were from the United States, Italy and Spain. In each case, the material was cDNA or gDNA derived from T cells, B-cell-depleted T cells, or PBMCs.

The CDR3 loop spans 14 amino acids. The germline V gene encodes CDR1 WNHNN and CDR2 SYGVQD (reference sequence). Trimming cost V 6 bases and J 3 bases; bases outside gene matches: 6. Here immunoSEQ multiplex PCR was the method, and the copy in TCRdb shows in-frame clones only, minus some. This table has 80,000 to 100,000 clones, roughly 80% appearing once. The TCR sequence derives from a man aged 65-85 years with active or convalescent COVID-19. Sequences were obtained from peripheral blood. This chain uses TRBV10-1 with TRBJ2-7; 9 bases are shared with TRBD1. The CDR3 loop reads CASSRDREGYEQYF. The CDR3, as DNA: TGCGCCAGCAGCCGGGACAGGGAGGGCTACGAGCAGTACTTC.